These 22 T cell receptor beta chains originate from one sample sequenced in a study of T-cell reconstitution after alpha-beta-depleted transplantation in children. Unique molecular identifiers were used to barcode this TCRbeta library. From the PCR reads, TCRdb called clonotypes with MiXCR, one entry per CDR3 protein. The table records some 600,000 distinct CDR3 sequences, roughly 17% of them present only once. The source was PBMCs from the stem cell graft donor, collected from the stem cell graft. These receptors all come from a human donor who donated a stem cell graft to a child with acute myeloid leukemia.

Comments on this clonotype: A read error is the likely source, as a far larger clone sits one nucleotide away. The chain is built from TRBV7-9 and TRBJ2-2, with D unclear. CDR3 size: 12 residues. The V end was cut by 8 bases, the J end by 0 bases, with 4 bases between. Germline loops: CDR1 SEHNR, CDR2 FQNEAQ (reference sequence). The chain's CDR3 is CASCSNTGELFF. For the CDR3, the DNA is TGTGCCAGCTGCTCGAACACCGGGGAGCTGTTTTTT.

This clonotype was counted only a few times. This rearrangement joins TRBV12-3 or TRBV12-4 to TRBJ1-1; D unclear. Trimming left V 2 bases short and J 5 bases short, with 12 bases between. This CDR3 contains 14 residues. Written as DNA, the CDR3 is TGTGCCAGCAGTTTAAAGGGTACTAGAACTGAAGCTTTCTTT. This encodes CASSLKGTRTEAFF.

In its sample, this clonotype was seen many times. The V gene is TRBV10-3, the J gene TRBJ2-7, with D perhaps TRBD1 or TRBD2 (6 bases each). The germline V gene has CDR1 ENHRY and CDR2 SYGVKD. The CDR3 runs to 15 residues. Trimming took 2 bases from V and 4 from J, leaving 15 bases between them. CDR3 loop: CAISEDSRGGYEQYF. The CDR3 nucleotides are TGTGCCATCAGTGAGGATAGCCGAGGGGGGTACGAGCAGTACTTC.

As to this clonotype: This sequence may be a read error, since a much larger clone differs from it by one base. CDR3 in DNA: TGCAGTGCTACAGATCCGGTTACTGGGGCCAACGTCCTGACTTTC. Translation gives CSATDPVTGANVLTF. This chain uses TRBV20-1 with TRBJ2-6; no clear D. Trimming took 4 bases from V and 2 from J, leaving 12 bases between them. The CDR3 covers 15 residues. Germline V lookup: CDR1 DFQATT, CDR2 SNEGSKA (reference sequence).

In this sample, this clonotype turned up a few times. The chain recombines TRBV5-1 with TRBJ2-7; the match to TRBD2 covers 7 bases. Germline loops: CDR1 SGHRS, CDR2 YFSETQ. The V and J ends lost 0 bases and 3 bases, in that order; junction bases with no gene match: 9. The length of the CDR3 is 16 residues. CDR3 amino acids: CASSLEVGGRRYEQYF. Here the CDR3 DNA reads TGCGCCAGCAGCTTGGAGGTCGGCGGGAGACGCTACGAGCAGTACTTC.

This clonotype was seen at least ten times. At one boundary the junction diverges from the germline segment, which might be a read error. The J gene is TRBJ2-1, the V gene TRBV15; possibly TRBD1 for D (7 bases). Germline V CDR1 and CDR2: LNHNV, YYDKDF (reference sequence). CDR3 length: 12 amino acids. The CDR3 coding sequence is TGTGCCACCAGCAGAGAGCGGGACAGATCACTCTTC. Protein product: CATSRERDRSLF.

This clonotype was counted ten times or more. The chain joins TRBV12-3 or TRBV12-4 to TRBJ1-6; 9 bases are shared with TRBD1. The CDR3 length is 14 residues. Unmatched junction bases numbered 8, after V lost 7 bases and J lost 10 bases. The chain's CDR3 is CASTPGTGLSPLHF. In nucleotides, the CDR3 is TGTGCCAGCACCCCCGGGACAGGGTTGTCACCCCTCCACTTT.

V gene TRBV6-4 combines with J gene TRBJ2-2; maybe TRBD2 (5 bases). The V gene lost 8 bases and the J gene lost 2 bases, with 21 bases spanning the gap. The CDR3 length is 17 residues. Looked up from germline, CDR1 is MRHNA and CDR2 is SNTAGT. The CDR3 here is CASHEQTRDLNTGELFF. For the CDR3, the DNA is TGTGCCAGCCATGAACAAACTCGGGATCTAAACACCGGGGAGCTGTTTTTT.

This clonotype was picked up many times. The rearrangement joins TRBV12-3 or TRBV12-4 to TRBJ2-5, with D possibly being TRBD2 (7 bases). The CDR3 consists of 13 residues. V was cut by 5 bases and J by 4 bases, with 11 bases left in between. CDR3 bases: TGTGCCAGCAGTGTCGGGGGGCTAGAGACCCAGTACTTC. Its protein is CASSVGGLETQYF.

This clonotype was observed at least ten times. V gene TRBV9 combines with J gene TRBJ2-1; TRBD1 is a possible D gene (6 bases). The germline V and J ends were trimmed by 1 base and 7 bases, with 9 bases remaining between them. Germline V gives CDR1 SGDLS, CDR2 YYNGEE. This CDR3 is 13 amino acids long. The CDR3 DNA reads TGTGCCAGCAGCGTAACCACAGGGAATGAGCAGTTCTTC. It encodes CASSVTTGNEQFF.

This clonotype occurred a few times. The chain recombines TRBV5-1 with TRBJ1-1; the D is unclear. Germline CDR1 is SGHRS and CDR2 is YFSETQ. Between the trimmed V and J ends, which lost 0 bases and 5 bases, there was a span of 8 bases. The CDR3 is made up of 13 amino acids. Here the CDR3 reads CASSLAGITEAFF. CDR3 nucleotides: TGCGCCAGCAGCTTGGCGGGGATTACTGAAGCTTTCTTT. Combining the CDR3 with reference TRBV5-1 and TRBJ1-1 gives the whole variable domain KAGVTQTPRYLIKTRGQQVTLSCSPISGHRSVSWYQQTPGQGLQFLFEYFSETQRNKGNFPGRFSGRQFSNSRSEMNVSTLELGDSALYLCASSLAGITEAFFGQGTRLTVV.

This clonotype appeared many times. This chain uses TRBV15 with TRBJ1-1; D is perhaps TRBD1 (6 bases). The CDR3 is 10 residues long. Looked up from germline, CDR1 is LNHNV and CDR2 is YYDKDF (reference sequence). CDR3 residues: CEGGHTEAFF. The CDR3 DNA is TGTGAGGGGGGACACACTGAAGCTTTCTTT.

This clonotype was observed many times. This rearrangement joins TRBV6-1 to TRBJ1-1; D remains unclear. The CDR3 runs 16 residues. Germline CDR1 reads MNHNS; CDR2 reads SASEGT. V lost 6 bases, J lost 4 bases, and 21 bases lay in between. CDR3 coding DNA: TGTGCCAGCAGCGCCTTAGACGCCATTGGAGGCACTGAAGCTTTCTTT. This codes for CASSALDAIGGTEAFF.

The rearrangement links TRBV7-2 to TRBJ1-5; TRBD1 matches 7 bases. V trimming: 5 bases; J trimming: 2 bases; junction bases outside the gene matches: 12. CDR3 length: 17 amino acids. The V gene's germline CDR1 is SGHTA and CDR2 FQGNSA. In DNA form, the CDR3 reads TGTGCCAGCAGCCTTCGACAGGGTGGGAGGGGCAATCAGCCCCAGCATTTT. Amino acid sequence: CASSLRQGGRGNQPQHF.

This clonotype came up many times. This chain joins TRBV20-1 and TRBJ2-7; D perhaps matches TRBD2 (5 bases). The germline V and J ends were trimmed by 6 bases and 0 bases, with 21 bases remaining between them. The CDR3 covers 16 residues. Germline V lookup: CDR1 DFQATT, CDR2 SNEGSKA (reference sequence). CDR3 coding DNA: TGCAGTGCAGTACCCACGGGGTCCCCTTTCTCCTACGAGCAGTACTTC. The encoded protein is CSAVPTGSPFSYEQYF.

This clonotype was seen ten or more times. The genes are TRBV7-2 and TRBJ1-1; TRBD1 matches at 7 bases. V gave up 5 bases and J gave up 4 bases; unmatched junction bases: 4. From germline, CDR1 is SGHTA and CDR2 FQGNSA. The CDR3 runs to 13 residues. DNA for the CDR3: TGTGCCAGCAGCGCTCACAGGGGCACTGAAGCTTTCTTT. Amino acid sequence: CASSAHRGTEAFF. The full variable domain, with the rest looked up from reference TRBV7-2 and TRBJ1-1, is GAGVSQSPSNKVTEKGKDVELRCDPISGHTALYWYRQSLGQGLEFLIYFQGNSAPDKSGLPSDRFSAERTGGSVSTLTIQRTQQEDSAVYLCASSAHRGTEAFFGQGTRLTVV.

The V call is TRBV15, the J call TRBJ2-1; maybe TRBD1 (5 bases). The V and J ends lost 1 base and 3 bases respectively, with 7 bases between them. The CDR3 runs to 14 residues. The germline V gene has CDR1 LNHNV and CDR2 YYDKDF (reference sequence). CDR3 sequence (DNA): TGTGCCACCAGCAGAGGGACAAACTACAATGAGCAGTTCTTC. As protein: CATSRGTNYNEQFF.

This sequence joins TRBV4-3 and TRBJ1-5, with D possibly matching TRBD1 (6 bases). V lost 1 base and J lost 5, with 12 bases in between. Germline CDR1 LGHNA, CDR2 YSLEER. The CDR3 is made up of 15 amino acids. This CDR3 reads CASSQGSGVDQPQHF. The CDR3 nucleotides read TGCGCCAGCAGCCAAGGATCAGGGGTGGATCAGCCCCAGCATTTT.

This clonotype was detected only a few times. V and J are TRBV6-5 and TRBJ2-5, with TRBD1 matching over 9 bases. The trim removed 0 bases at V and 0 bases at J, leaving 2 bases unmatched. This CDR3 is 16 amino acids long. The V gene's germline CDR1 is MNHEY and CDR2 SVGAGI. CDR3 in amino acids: CASSYSGTGYQETQYF. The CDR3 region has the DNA TGTGCCAGCAGTTACTCCGGGACAGGGTACCAAGAGACCCAGTACTTC.

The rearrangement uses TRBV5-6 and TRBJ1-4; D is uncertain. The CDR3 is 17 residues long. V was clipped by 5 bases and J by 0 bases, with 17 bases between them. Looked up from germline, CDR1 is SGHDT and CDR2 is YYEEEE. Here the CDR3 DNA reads TGTGCCAGCAGTTCAATAGGGATTAGGGCAACTAATGAAAAACTGTTTTTT. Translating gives CASSSIGIRATNEKLFF.

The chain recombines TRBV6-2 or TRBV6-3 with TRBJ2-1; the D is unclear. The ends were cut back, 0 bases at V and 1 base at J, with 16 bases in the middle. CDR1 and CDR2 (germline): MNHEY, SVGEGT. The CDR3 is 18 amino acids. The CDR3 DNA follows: TGTGCCAGCAGTTACTCAGTCTTCGTCTCTAAGTCCTACAATGAGCAGTTCTTC. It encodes CASSYSVFVSKSYNEQFF.

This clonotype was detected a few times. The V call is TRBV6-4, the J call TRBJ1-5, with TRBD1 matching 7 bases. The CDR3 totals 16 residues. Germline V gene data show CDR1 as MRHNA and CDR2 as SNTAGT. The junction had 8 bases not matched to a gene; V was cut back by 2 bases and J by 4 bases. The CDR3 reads CASSDPTGERNQPQHF. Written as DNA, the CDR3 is TGTGCCAGCAGTGACCCTACAGGGGAAAGGAATCAGCCCCAGCATTTT.